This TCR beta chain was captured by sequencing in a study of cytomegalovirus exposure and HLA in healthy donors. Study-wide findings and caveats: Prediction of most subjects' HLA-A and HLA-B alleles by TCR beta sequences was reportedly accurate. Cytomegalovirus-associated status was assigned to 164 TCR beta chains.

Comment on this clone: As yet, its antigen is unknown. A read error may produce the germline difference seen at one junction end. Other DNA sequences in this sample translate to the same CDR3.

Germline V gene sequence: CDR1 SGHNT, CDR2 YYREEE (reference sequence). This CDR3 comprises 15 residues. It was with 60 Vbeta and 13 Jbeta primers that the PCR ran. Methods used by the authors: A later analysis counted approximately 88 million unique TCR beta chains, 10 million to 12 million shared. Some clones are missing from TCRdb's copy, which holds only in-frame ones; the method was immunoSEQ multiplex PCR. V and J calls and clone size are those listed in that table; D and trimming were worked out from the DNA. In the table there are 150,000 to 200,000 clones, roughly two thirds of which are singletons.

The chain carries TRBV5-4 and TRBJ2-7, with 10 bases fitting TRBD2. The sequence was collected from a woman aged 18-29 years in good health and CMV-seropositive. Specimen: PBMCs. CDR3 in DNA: TGTGCCAGCAGCTTGGGGACTAGCGGAAACTACGAGCAATACTTC. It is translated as CASSLGTSGNYEQYF.